This TCR beta chain was recovered during a study of T cell responses to AZD1222 COVID-19 vaccine. V was cut by 3 bases and J by 5 bases, with 16 bases left in between. The CDR3 extends over 15 amino acids. The germline gives CDR1 SGHRS, CDR2 YFSETQ. The table came from immunoSEQ multiplex PCR; TCRdb's copy has only in-frame clones and leaves some out. Of about 100,000 clones in the sample, approximately 87% were seen once. The sequencing used peripheral blood, collected on day 0 of AZD1222 vaccination. This TCR was recovered from an adult in good health. The chain employs TRBV5-1 and TRBJ2-3; TRBD2 is a possible D gene (5 bases). The CDR3 reads CASSSLERRVDTQYF. The CDR3 coding sequence is TGCGCCAGCAGCTCGCTTGAGCGGCGGGTAGATACGCAGTATTTT.